These 32 T cell receptor beta chains originate from one sample sequenced in a study of OX40 agonist ivuxolimab in advanced cancers. Some clones are missing from TCRdb's copy, which holds only in-frame ones; the method was immunoSEQ multiplex PCR. Of 100,000 or so clones detected, roughly 90% appear once; the ten largest clones hold under 4%. Specimen: CD4+ or CD8+ T cells sorted from blood, collected in a trial of the OX40 agonist ivuxolimab. The receptors shown here come from an adult with an advanced solid tumor such as melanoma, head and neck, liver or kidney cancer.

The rearrangement uses TRBV29-1 and TRBJ1-2, with a weak D call TRBD1 (5 bases). The CDR3 sequence is 12 residues long. V was pared by 4 bases and J by 8 bases, with 14 bases between. Germline loops: CDR1 SQVTM, CDR2 ANQGSEA. DNA for the CDR3: TGCAGCGTTGTACTGGGGGACGGGGGCTACACCTTC. It is translated as CSVVLGDGGYTF.

The chain employs TRBV7-2 and TRBJ1-5; no firm D call. Trimming removed 4 bases from V and 3 bases from J, with 10 bases in between. CDR1 and CDR2 (germline): SGHTA, FQGNSA. This CDR3 is built from 14 residues. Here the CDR3 reads CASSSEEFNQPQHF. The CDR3, as DNA: TGTGCCAGCAGCTCAGAGGAGTTCAATCAGCCCCAGCATTTT.

This chain links TRBV11-2 with TRBJ2-7, with a tentative D call TRBD2 (6 bases). Germline V CDR1 and CDR2: SGHAT, FQNNGV. Trimming stripped 5 bases from V and 0 bases from J, with 17 bases between. This CDR3 is 16 amino acids long. The chain's CDR3 is CASSEEGRRSSYEQYF. Written as DNA, the CDR3 is TGTGCCAGCAGCGAGGAGGGCAGGCGCTCCTCCTACGAGCAGTACTTC.

This chain links TRBV5-1 with TRBJ2-5; TRBD1 aligns across 9 bases. The germline CDR1 and CDR2 sequences are SGHRS and YFSETQ. The junction had 5 bases not matched to a gene; V was cut back by 2 bases and J by 0 bases. CDR3 length: 16 residues. The DNA for the CDR3 is TGCGCCAGCAGCTTATCAGGACAGGGGTACCAAGAGACCCAGTACTTC. The encoded protein is CASSLSGQGYQETQYF. The full variable domain, rest sourced from reference TRBV5-1 and TRBJ2-5, is KAGVTQTPRYLIKTRGQQVTLSCSPISGHRSVSWYQQTPGQGLQFLFEYFSETQRNKGNFPGRFSGRQFSNSRSEMNVSTLELGDSALYLCASSLSGQGYQETQYFGPGTRLLVL.

The V gene is TRBV7-9, the J gene TRBJ2-1; 13 nucleotides line up with TRBD2. Unmatched junction bases numbered 2, after V lost 5 bases and J lost 7 bases. The CDR3 runs to 14 residues. Germline CDR1 and CDR2: SEHNR and FQNEAQ (reference sequence). CDR3 coding DNA: TGTGCCAGCAGCCCGACTAGCGGGAGGAATGAGCAGTTCTTC. Protein product: CASSPTSGRNEQFF.

The J gene is TRBJ2-7, the V gene TRBV30; perhaps TRBD1 as D (5 bases). The germline V gene encodes CDR1 GTSNPN and CDR2 SVGIG (reference sequence). V lost 5 bases to trimming and J lost 4 bases, with 15 bases between them. This CDR3 has 13 amino acids. This CDR3 is CAWEALQGYEQYF. CDR3 in DNA: TGTGCCTGGGAAGCGCTGCAGGGTTACGAGCAGTACTTC. Supplemented by reference TRBV30 and TRBJ2-7, the full variable domain reads SQTIHQWPATLVQPVGSPLSLECTVEGTSNPNLYWYRQAAGRGLQLLFYSVGIGQISSEVPQNLSASRPQDRQFILSSKKLLLSDSGFYLCAWEALQGYEQYFGPGTRLTVT.

This chain joins TRBV6-5 and TRBJ2-7; possible D gene TRBD1, 5 bases. This CDR3 spans 15 amino acids. Trimming stripped 5 bases from V and 1 base from J, with 15 bases between. Germline CDR1 MNHEY, CDR2 SVGAGI. For the CDR3, the DNA is TGTGCCAGCAGTCCCCTGGGGCAGCCGTCCTACGAGCAGTACTTC. Its protein is CASSPLGQPSYEQYF.

The chain recombines TRBV2 with TRBJ1-2; D possibly corresponds to TRBD1 (5 bases). The CDR3 length is 17 residues. CDR1 is SNHLY, CDR2 FYNNEI, per germline. V lost 3 bases and J 2 bases, leaving 19 bases between the germline ends. CDR3 sequence reads: CASSDLNGAGANYGYTF. CDR3 nucleotides: TGTGCCAGCAGTGATTTAAACGGGGCGGGCGCGAACTATGGCTACACCTTC. Filled out from reference TRBV2 and TRBJ1-2, the complete variable domain reads EPEVTQTPSHQVTQMGQEVILRCVPISNHLYFYWYRQILGQKVEFLVSFYNNEISEKSEIFDDQFSVERPDGSNFTLKIRSTKLEDSAMYFCASSDLNGAGANYGYTFGSGTRLTVV.

This clone came up a few times. The V gene is TRBV4-1, the J gene TRBJ2-3, with TRBD2 matching 9 bases. With V trimmed by 2 bases and J by 4 bases, 7 bases remained unmatched. Germline V gives CDR1 MGHRA, CDR2 YSYEKL. The CDR3 has 16 residues. The CDR3 reads CASSQIAGDPPDTQYF. CDR3 sequence (DNA): TGCGCCAGCAGCCAAATAGCGGGAGACCCCCCAGATACGCAGTATTTT.

The chain recombines TRBV6-1 with TRBJ2-7, with a weak D call TRBD1 (6 bases). CDR1 and CDR2 from the germline V gene are MNHNS and SASEGT. The length of the CDR3 is 15 residues. V lost 3 bases, J lost 7 bases, and 19 bases lay in between. CDR3 DNA sequence: TGTGCCAGCAGTGAGGAAGCTGGGGGCTATACTGAGCAGTACTTC. It encodes CASSEEAGGYTEQYF.

The chain employs TRBV6-5 and TRBJ1-2, with unresolved D. This CDR3 spans 13 amino acids. Trimming cost V 7 bases and J 8 bases, with 17 bases left between them. CDR1 and CDR2 from the germline V gene are MNHEY and SVGAGI. The CDR3 protein is CASIGKQRQGYTF. DNA of the CDR3: TGTGCCAGCATTGGGAAGCAACGGCAGGGCTACACCTTC.

The rearrangement joins TRBV27 to TRBJ2-7; D unresolved. V gave up 3 bases and J gave up 0 bases, with 6 bases separating them. CDR3 length equals 13 residues. In germline, CDR1 is MNHEY, CDR2 SMNVEV (reference sequence). The CDR3 loop reads CASSFMNSYEQYF. CDR3 DNA: TGTGCCAGCAGTTTTATGAACTCCTACGAGCAGTACTTC.

The gene calls are TRBV15 and TRBJ1-1; D may be TRBD1 (6 bases). Trimming removed 2 bases from V and 2 bases from J, with 12 bases in between. CDR3 length: 15 amino acids. The germline CDR1 and CDR2 sequences are LNHNV and YYDKDF (reference sequence). The CDR3 spells CATSRSDRVNTEAFF. The CDR3 nucleotides read TGTGCCACCAGCAGATCGGACAGAGTAAACACTGAAGCTTTCTTT.

The J gene is TRBJ2-1, the V gene TRBV4-1; D might be TRBD2 (7 bases). The CDR3 covers 16 residues. Germline V gene data show CDR1 as MGHRA and CDR2 as YSYEKL. V was trimmed by 2 bases and J by 4 bases, leaving 15 bases between them. CDR3 sequence reads: CASSQIGGLGYNEQFF. The DNA for the CDR3 is TGCGCCAGCAGCCAAATCGGGGGGCTGGGATACAATGAGCAGTTCTTC.

The chain is built from TRBV27 and TRBJ1-5; D call uncertain. The germline gives CDR1 MNHEY, CDR2 SMNVEV (reference sequence). V was pared by 5 bases and J by 0 bases, with 11 bases between. The CDR3 sequence is 15 residues long. CDR3 in DNA: TGTGCCAGCAGTCCCCAGCCCCATAGCAATCAGCCCCAGCATTTT. Protein product: CASSPQPHSNQPQHF.

To note about this clone: Other DNA sequences in this sample translate to the same CDR3. J is TRBJ1-5 and V is TRBV15; possibly TRBD1 for D (5 bases). V shed 0 bases and J shed 1 base, with 7 bases lying between them. CDR1 and CDR2 (germline): LNHNV, YYDKDF (reference sequence). This CDR3 is built from 15 residues. This CDR3 reads CATSRDRGSNQPQHF. The CDR3 region has the DNA TGTGCCACCAGCAGAGATCGGGGGAGCAATCAGCCCCAGCATTTT.

The chain combines TRBV7-3 with TRBJ2-1; TRBD1 or TRBD2 may be the D gene (7 bases each). The CDR3 has 16 amino acids. V lost 5 bases and J lost 8, with 22 bases in between. CDR1 is SGHTA, CDR2 FQGTGA, per germline. CDR3 DNA: TGTGCCAGCAGCCCGGGGGAGGGGGCCTCTTTGGATGAGCAGTTCTTC. Residues: CASSPGEGASLDEQFF.

The J gene is TRBJ1-6, the V gene TRBV28; D perhaps matches TRBD1 (6 bases). The germline gives CDR1 MDHEN, CDR2 SYDVKM. The CDR3 has 17 amino acids. The V end lost 7 bases, the J end lost 8 bases, and 24 bases lay between the germline ends. DNA for the CDR3: TGTGCCAGCATTCAAACAAAGGTCGCGGGGGGCGATTCACCCCTCCACTTT. It specifies CASIQTKVAGGDSPLHF.

The CDR3, as DNA: TGTGCCAGCAGCTCCCCTGGGACAGGGGAAAACACCATATATTTT. The encoded protein is CASSSPGTGENTIYF. This sequence joins TRBV13 and TRBJ1-3; TRBD1 matches 10 bases. This CDR3 has 15 amino acids. V shed 4 bases and J 6 bases; nucleotides not matched to a gene: 6. Per the germline V gene, CDR1 is PRHDT and CDR2 is FYEKMQ (reference sequence).

The chain has TRBV20-1 and TRBJ1-1, with unresolved D. The CDR3 is 11 residues long. Germline values: CDR1 DFQATT, CDR2 SNEGSKA (reference sequence). Trimming took off 1 base at V and 6 bases at J, with 6 bases between the two ends. CDR3 region: CSARVTSEAFF. The CDR3 region has the DNA TGCAGTGCTAGAGTGACCTCTGAAGCTTTCTTT.

The chain links TRBV11-2 to TRBJ2-3; TRBD1 aligns across 10 bases. This CDR3 contains 15 residues. Germline V gene lookup returns CDR1 SGHAT and CDR2 FQNNGV. V lost 7 bases to trimming and J lost 2 bases; unmatched junction nucleotides: 6. The CDR3 DNA reads TGTGCCAGCAACCCGACAGGGGGCGCCACAGATACGCAGTATTTT. It is translated as CASNPTGGATDTQYF.

The rearrangement uses TRBV5-4 and TRBJ2-5; 10 nucleotides align to TRBD1. Germline-derived CDR1 and CDR2 are SGHNT and YYREEE (reference sequence). J lost 5 bases, V lost 2 bases, and 6 bases had no gene match. The CDR3 contains 15 residues. The CDR3 loop reads CASSFTGQGLETQYF. The CDR3 region has the DNA TGTGCCAGCAGCTTCACGGGACAGGGGTTGGAGACCCAGTACTTC.

The rearrangement joins TRBV6-5 to TRBJ1-2; the D is unclear. V was shortened by 3 bases and J by 0 bases, with 8 bases between the two germline ends. Looked up from germline, CDR1 is MNHEY and CDR2 is SVGAGI. The CDR3 contains 14 residues. As DNA, the CDR3 is TGTGCCAGCAGTTATTCGGAAACTAACTATGGCTACACCTTC. Its translation is CASSYSETNYGYTF.

The chain joins TRBV7-8 to TRBJ2-6, with TRBD2 matching 7 bases. CDR3 length: 18 residues. Germline loops: CDR1 SGHVS, CDR2 FQNEAQ. J lost 0 bases, V lost 0 bases, and 5 bases had no gene match. For the CDR3, the DNA is TGTGCCAGCAGCTTAGCTCGGGGGGTTCTCTCTGGGGCCAACGTCCTGACTTTC. Amino acids: CASSLARGVLSGANVLTF.

In its sample, this clone was seen once. The rearrangement links TRBV5-1 to TRBJ2-7; D may be TRBD2 (5 bases). CDR1 SGHRS and CDR2 YFSETQ come from the germline V gene. Trimming pared 4 bases from V and 3 bases from J, leaving 8 bases between. The CDR3 is 12 residues long. CDR3 DNA: TGCGCCAGCAGCGTGGGGAGCTACGAGCAGTACTTC. Translation gives CASSVGSYEQYF.

Only a few counts were recorded for this clone. The J gene is TRBJ1-2, the V gene TRBV7-9; no reliable D call. Germline-derived CDR1 and CDR2 are SEHNR and FQNEAQ (reference sequence). V lost 6 bases, J lost 7 bases, and 9 bases lay in between. The CDR3 extends over 11 amino acids. DNA of the CDR3: TGTGCCAGCAGTCCCGGGAGTGGCTACACCTTC. This encodes CASSPGSGYTF.

The chain links TRBV2 to TRBJ2-3; D is ambiguous. The ends were cut back, 3 bases at V and 2 bases at J, with 15 bases in the middle. The germline gives CDR1 SNHLY, CDR2 FYNNEI. The CDR3 is made up of 16 amino acids. Here the CDR3 reads CASSDEDLRTTDTQYF. The CDR3 region has the DNA TGTGCCAGCAGTGACGAGGATCTAAGGACCACAGATACGCAGTATTTT.

This rearrangement joins TRBV4-3 to TRBJ2-6, with 11 bases that match TRBD2. This CDR3 has 21 amino acids. The germline V gene encodes CDR1 LGHNA and CDR2 YSLEER. The junction had 18 bases not matched to a gene; V was cut back by 4 bases and J by 4 bases. The CDR3 is CASSPLLAGENYRGGANVLTF. The CDR3 DNA reads as TGCGCCAGCAGCCCCTTACTAGCGGGGGAAAACTATCGAGGAGGGGCCAACGTCCTGACTTTC.

The chain combines TRBV2 with TRBJ2-1; the D is unclear. The CDR3 runs 13 residues. The germline V gene encodes CDR1 SNHLY and CDR2 FYNNEI. V lost 6 bases and J lost 4, with 10 bases in between. The CDR3 loop is CASRLVGYNEQFF. The CDR3 nucleotides read TGTGCCAGCAGGCTAGTCGGATACAATGAGCAGTTCTTC.

This sequence joins TRBV27 and TRBJ2-7; tentatively, D is TRBD1 (6 bases). The CDR3 runs to 13 residues. Germline V gene lookup returns CDR1 MNHEY and CDR2 SMNVEV (reference sequence). V shed 6 bases and J shed 6 bases, with 15 bases lying between them. The CDR3 reads CASSTGTPTEQYF. The DNA for the CDR3 is TGTGCCAGCAGCACCGGGACACCCACCGAGCAGTACTTC.

The rearrangement links TRBV27 to TRBJ2-2, with D perhaps given as TRBD1 or TRBD2 (5 bases each). V gave up 2 bases and J gave up 6 bases, with 7 bases separating them. Germline V gene data show CDR1 as MNHEY and CDR2 as SMNVEV (reference sequence). This CDR3 comprises 13 residues. The CDR3 DNA reads as TGTGCCAGCAGTTTAACGGGGCCCGGGGAGCTGTTTTTT. It encodes CASSLTGPGELFF.

V usage is TRBV7-6 and J usage is TRBJ2-3; D gene unclear. Germline V gives CDR1 SGHVS, CDR2 FNYEAQ. Trimming shortened V by 0 bases and J by 2 bases, and 6 bases separated the two germline ends. The CDR3 covers 14 residues. In nucleotides, the CDR3 is TGTGCCAGCAGCTTAGCGGATAACACAGATACGCAGTATTTT. It is translated as CASSLADNTDTQYF.